One TCR beta chain is described in this entry. Data came from immunoSEQ multiplex PCR; TCRdb stores just in-frame clones and leaves some out. The sample holds approximately 220,000 clones; 85% are singletons and the top ten take 2.9%. These data belong to a study of blood T cell repertoires in COVID-19. Sequencing was done on a sample of peripheral blood. The source is a man aged 50 to 59 who had recovered from COVID-19.

The CDR3 DNA reads as TGCGCCAGCAGCGGGGGGGTTGCAGATACGCAGTATTTT. Its protein product is CASSGGVADTQYF. The rearrangement links TRBV10-2 to TRBJ2-3, with TRBD2 identical over 8 bases. Germline V CDR1 and CDR2: WSHSY, SAAADI. Trimming cost V 6 bases and J 4 bases; bases outside gene matches: 3. This CDR3 region has 13 residues.